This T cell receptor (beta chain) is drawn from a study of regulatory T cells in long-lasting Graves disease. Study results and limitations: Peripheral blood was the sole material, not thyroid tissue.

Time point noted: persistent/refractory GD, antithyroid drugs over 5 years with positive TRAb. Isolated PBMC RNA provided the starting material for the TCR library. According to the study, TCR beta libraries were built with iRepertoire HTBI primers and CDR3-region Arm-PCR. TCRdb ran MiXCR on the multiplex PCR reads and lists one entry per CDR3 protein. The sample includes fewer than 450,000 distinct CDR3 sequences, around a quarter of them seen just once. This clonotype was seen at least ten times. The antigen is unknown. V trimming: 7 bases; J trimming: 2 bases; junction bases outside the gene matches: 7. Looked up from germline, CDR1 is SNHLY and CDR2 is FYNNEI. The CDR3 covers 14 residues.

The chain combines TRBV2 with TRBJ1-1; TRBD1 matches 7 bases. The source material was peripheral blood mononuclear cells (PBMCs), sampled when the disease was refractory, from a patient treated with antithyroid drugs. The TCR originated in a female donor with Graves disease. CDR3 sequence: CASNLRTGNTEAFF. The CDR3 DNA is TGTGCCAGCAACCTGAGGACAGGAAACACTGAAGCTTTCTTT.